This T cell receptor beta chain was obtained from a study of blood T cell repertoires in COVID-19. Study overall: Sources were T cells, B-cell-depleted T cells, or PBMCs; the material itself was cDNA or gDNA.

As handled by the study authors: Using reference gene primer amplification, nucleated cell counts were estimated. Measured with immunoSEQ multiplex PCR; TCRdb has only the in-frame clones, and not every one. For V, J and clone size, that table is used; D and trimming come from the DNA. The sample comprises about 110,000 clones, approximately 87% of which are singletons, and 6.5% to 8% rests with the top ten. The sequenced sample consisted of peripheral blood. The TCR originated in a woman in her forties or fifties with acute or convalescent COVID-19.

In DNA, the CDR3 is TGCGCCAGCAGCTTGGCCGCTAGCTTAGAAGAGACCCAGTACTTC. Amino acids: CASSLAASLEETQYF. This rearrangement joins TRBV5-1 to TRBJ2-5; D possibly corresponds to TRBD2 (5 bases). CDR3 size: 15 residues. From germline, CDR1 is SGHRS and CDR2 YFSETQ. The V end lost 0 bases, the J end lost 3 bases, and 12 bases lay between the germline ends.